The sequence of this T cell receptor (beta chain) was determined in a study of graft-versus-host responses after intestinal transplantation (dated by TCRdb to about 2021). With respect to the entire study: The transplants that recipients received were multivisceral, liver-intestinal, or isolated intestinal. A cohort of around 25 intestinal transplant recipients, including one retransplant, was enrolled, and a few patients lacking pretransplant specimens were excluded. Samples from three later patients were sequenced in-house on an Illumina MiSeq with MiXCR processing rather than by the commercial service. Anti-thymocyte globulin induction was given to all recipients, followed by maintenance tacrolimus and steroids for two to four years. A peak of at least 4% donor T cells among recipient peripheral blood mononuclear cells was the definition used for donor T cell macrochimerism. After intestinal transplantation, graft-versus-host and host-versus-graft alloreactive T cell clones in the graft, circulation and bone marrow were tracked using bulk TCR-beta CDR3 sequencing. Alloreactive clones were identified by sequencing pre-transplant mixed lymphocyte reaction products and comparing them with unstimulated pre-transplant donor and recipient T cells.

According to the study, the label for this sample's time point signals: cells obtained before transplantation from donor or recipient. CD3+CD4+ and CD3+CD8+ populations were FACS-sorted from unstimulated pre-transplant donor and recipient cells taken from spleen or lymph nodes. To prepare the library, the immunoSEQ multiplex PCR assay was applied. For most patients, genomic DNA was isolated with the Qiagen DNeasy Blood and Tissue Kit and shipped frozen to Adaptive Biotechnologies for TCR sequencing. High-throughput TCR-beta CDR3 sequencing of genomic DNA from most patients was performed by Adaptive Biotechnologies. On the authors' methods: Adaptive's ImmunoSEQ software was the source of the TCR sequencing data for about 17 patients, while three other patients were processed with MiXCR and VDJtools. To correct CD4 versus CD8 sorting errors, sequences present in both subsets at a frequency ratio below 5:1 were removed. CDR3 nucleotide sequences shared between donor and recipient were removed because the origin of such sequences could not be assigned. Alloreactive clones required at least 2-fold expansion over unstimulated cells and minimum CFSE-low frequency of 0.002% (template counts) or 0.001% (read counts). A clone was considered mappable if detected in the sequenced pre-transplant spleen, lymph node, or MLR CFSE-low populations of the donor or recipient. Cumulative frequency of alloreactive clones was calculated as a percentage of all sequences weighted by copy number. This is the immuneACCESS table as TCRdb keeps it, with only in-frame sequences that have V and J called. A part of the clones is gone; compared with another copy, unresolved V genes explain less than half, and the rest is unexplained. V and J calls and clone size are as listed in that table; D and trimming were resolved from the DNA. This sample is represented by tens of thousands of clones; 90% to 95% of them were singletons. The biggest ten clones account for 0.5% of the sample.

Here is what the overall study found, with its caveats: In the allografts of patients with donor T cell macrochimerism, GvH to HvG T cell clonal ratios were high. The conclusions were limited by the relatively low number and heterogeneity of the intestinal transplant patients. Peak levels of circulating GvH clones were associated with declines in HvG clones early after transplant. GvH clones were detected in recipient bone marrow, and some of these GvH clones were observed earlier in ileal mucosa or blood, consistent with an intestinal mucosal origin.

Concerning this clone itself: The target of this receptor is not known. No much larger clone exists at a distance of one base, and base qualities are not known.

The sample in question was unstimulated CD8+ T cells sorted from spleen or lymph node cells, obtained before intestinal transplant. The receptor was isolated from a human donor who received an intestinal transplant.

The CDR3 here reads CASSSGLATYNEQFF. In nucleotides, the sequence is TGTGCCAGCAGCTCAGGACTAGCGACCTACAATGAGCAGTTCTTC. The sequence joins TRBV7-9 to TRBJ2-1, and TRBD2 matches 9 of the central bases. CDR1 and CDR2, looked up from the germline V gene (reference sequence), are SEHNR and FQNEAQ. Counted from cysteine to phenylalanine, this CDR3 has 15 amino acids. The entry retains the CDR3 DNA only, 45 bases that are in frame from base 1. V is pruned by 4 bases and J by 2 bases, leaving 3 bases of the junction without a gene match.